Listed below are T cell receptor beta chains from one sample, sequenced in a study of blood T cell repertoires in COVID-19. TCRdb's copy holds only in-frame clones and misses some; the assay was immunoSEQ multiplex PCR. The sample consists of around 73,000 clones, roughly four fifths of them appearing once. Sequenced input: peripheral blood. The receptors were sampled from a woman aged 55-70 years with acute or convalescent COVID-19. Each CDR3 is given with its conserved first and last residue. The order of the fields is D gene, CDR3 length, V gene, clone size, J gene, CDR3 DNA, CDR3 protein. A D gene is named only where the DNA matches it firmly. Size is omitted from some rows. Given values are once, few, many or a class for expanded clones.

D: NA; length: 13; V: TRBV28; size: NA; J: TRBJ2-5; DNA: TGTGCCAGCAGTCGCGGGGCCCAAGAGACCCAGTACTTC; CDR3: CASSRGAQETQYF
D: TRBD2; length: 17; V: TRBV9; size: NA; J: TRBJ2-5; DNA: TGTGCCAGCAGCGCTGGGACTAGCGGGGGGCGGATGGAGACCCAGTACTTC; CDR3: CASSAGTSGGRMETQYF
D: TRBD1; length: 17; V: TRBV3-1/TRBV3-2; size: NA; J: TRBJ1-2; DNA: TGTGCCAGCAGCCAGTCCCAGCTACGGACAGGGGGCTATGGCTACACCTTC; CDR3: CASSQSQLRTGGYGYTF
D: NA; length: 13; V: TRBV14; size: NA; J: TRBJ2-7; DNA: TGTGCCAGCAGCCCACTGGGGACTGACAAGCAGTACTTC; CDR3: CASSPLGTDKQYF
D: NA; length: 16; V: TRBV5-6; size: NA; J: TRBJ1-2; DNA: TGTGCCAGCAGCCAAACGACAGGTTCGTTATACTATGGCTACACCTTC; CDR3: CASSQTTGSLYYGYTF
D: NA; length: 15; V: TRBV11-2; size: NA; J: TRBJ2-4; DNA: TGTGCCAGCAGCTTCGGAGGGTTCGCCAAAAACATTCAGTACTTC; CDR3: CASSFGGFAKNIQYF
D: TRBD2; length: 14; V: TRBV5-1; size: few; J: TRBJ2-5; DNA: TGCGCCAGCAGCTCCGGACTAGCTGGTGAGACCCAGTACTTC; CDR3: CASSSGLAGETQYF
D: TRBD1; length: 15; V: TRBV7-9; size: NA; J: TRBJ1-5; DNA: TGTGCCAGCAGCGAAGGACAGGGGGTTCTTCAGCCCCAGCATTTT; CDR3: CASSEGQGVLQPQHF
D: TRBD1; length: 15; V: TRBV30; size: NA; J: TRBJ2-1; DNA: TGTGCCTGGAGTGGGGGACAGGGGGATAGCAATGAGCAGTTCTTC; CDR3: CAWSGGQGDSNEQFF
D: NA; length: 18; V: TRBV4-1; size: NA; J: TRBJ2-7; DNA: TGCGCCAGCAGCCAAGAGTTTCTGAAGGGAGAGGGCTCCTACGAGCAGTACTTC; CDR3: CASSQEFLKGEGSYEQYF
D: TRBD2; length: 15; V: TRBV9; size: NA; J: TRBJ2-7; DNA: TGTGCCAGCAGCGTAGATGGGGGACTATCCTACGAGCAGTACTTC; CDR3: CASSVDGGLSYEQYF
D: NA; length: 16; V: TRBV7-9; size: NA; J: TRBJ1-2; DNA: TGTGCCAGCAGCCCTGGGCCTACAGGCCCAAACTATGGCTACACCTTC; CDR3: CASSPGPTGPNYGYTF
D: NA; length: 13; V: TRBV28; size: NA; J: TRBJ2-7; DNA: TGTGCCAGCCAGGGTGCCACTCTCTACGAGCAGTACTTC; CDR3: CASQGATLYEQYF
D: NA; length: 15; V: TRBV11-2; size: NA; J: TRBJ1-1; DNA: TGTGCCAGCAGACTAATTGACAGCATGAACACTGAAGCTTTCTTT; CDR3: CASRLIDSMNTEAFF
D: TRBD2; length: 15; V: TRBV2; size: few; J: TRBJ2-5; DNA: TGTGCCAGCAGATTTCCTAGCGGGGGCCAAGAGACCCAGTACTTC; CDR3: CASRFPSGGQETQYF
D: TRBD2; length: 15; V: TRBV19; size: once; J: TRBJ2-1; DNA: TGTGCCAGTAGTCACAGCGGGGGCACCTACAATGAGCAGTTCTTC; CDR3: CASSHSGGTYNEQFF
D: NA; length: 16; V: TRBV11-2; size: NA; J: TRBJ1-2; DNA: TGTGCCAGCAGCTTGGGGTGGAGGCCGGGAGGCGATGGCTACACCTTC; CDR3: CASSLGWRPGGDGYTF
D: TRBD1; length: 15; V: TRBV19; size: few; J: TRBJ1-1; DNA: TGTGCCAGTAGTATACTACAGGGGACTTACACTGAAGCTTTCTTT; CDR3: CASSILQGTYTEAFF
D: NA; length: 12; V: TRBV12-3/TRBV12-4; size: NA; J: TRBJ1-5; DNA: TGTGCCAGCAGTTTTAGATTAGGGGCCCAGCATTTT; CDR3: CASSFRLGAQHF
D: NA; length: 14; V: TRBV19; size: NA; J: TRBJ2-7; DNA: TGTGCCAGTAGGAAGGACAGTTTCTCCTACGAGCAGTACTTC; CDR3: CASRKDSFSYEQYF
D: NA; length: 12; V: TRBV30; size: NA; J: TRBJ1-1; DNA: TGTGCCTGGGCCCATTCGGACACTGAAGCTTTCTTT; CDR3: CAWAHSDTEAFF
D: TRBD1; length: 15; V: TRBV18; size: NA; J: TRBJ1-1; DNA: TGTGCCAGCTCACTGGGACAGGGATCGAACACTGAAGCTTTCTTT; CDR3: CASSLGQGSNTEAFF
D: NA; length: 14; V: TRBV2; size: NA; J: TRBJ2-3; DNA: TGTGCCAGCAGTGAAGTGGTCTACACAGATACGCAGTATTTT; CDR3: CASSEVVYTDTQYF
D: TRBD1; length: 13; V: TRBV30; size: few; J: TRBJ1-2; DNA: TGTGCCTCTACAGGGGGCGCGATTTATGGCTACACCTTC; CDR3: CASTGGAIYGYTF
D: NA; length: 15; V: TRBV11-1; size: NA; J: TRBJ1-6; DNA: TGTGCCAGCAGCTTTACCGGGACAAATAATTCACCCCTCCACTTT; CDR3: CASSFTGTNNSPLHF
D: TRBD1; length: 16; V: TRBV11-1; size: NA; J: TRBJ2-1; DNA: TGTGCCAGCAGCCCAGGGGGAATTAGCTCCTACAATGAGCAGTTCTTC; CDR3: CASSPGGISSYNEQFF
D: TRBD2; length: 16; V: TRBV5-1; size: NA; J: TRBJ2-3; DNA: TGCGCCAGCAGCTTGGAACCCAGCGGGAACACAGATACGCAGTATTTT; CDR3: CASSLEPSGNTDTQYF
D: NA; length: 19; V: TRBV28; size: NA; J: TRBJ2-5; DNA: TGTGCCAGCAGTTTACCCTCGGGACATAACGATCAACCCCAAGAGACCCAGTACTTC; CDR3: CASSLPSGHNDQPQETQYF